Each of the 22 T cell receptor beta chains below was sequenced from the same sample in a study of T cells in women clearing cervical HPV infection. Generated by immunoSEQ multiplex PCR, the TCRdb table keeps only in-frame clones and is missing some. This sample contains about 45,000 clones. The sample taken for sequencing was blood buffy coat. Every receptor here comes from a woman aged 18-69 years with a cervical HPV16 infection that either progressed to CIN3+ or cleared (not recorded which).

About this clone itself: The read terminates 3 residues ahead of where the CDR3 ends, so the germline J gene completes it. The genes are TRBV7-9 and TRBJ1-5; TRBD1 might be the D (6 bases). This CDR3 spans 14 amino acids. Trimming took 1 base from V and 7 from J, leaving 11 bases between them. The germline V gene encodes CDR1 SEHNR and CDR2 FQNEAQ (reference sequence). The CDR3 loop is CASSLEGGVQPQHF. The CDR3 bases that were read are TGTGCCAGCAGCTTAGAAGGGGGAGTCCAGCCC.

For this clone: Coverage ceases 3 residues before the CDR3 finishes, and the germline J gene fills in the end. The V call is TRBV7-7, the J call TRBJ2-7, with D perhaps given as TRBD1 or TRBD2 (5 bases each). V gave up 0 bases and J gave up 4 bases, with 10 bases separating them. This CDR3 is built from 14 residues. Germline assignment: CDR1 SSHAT and CDR2 FNYEAQ (reference sequence). CDR3 DNA (partial): TGTGCCAGCAGCTTAGCGCCAGGGAGATACGAG. Translated: CASSLAPGRYE. The full CDR3 is CASSLAPGRYEQYF.

In regard to this clone: The read finishes 3 residues shy of the CDR3 end, and the germline J gene is used to complete it. The chain employs TRBV28 and TRBJ2-3; D uncertain. The germline V and J ends were trimmed by 3 bases and 2 bases, with 15 bases remaining between them. The CDR3 consists of 16 residues. The germline V gene encodes CDR1 MDHEN and CDR2 SYDVKM. The CDR3 DNA, read in part, is TGTGCCAGCAGTTTCCAAGGGCAACAGTACACAGATACG. This gives the protein CASSFQGQQYTDT. The CDR3 in its entirety is CASSFQGQQYTDTQYF.

In regard to this clone: The read terminates 3 residues before the CDR3 end, so the remaining end is supplied by the germline J gene. The chain joins TRBV7-3 to TRBJ2-3; 9 nucleotides align to TRBD2. J lost 5 bases, V lost 2 bases, and 8 bases had no gene match. Per germline, CDR1 SGHTA and CDR2 FQGTGA. CDR3 length: 16 amino acids. Incomplete CDR3 DNA: TGTGCCAGCAGCTTATTGGGACCTAGCGGGATAGATACG. Its protein is CASSLLGPSGIDT. The full-length CDR3 reads as CASSLLGPSGIDTQYF.

Remarks on this clone: With the read ending 3 residues before the CDR3 end, the germline J gene is used to fill in that end. V usage is TRBV2 and J usage is TRBJ2-3, with TRBD2 matching over 12 bases. This CDR3 contains 16 residues. J lost 6 bases, V lost 3 bases, and 7 bases had no gene match. Germline assignment: CDR1 SNHLY and CDR2 FYNNEI. CDR3 bases read: TGTGCCAGCAGTGAGCCTAGCGGGAGGGGTCGGGATACG. It translates to CASSEPSGRGRDT. From start to end, the CDR3 is CASSEPSGRGRDTQYF.

Comments on this clone: The read terminates 3 residues before the CDR3 end, so the remaining end is supplied by the germline J gene. The chain is built from TRBV7-2 and TRBJ2-5, with D possibly TRBD1 on 5 matching bases. Germline V gene lookup returns CDR1 SGHTA and CDR2 FQGNSA. The CDR3 extends over 13 amino acids. Trimming shortened V by 5 bases and J by 4 bases, and 11 bases separated the two germline ends. The covered CDR3 bases are TGTGCCAGCAGCCCGGTGGGGCTAGAGACC. Protein product: CASSPVGLET. The CDR3 in full is CASSPVGLETQYF.

Regarding this clone: The CDR3 end falls 3 residues outside the read, so it is completed with the germline J gene. The J gene is TRBJ1-3, the V gene TRBV4-1; 7 bases fit TRBD1. The CDR3 is 15 amino acids. Germline V gives CDR1 MGHRA, CDR2 YSYEKL. Trimming cost V 5 bases and J 4 bases; bases outside gene matches: 8. The CDR3 bases that were read are TGCGCCAGCAGCTCGGGACAGCGGGCCGGAAACACC. Protein sequence: CASSSGQRAGNT. The whole CDR3 protein is CASSSGQRAGNTIYF.

A word on this clone: The CDR3 goes on 3 residues after the read ends, and that part is filled in from the germline J gene. The chain carries TRBV20-1 and TRBJ2-5; perhaps TRBD2 as D (5 bases). Looked up from germline, CDR1 is DFQATT and CDR2 is SNEGSKA (reference sequence). The CDR3 contains 13 residues. The V and J ends lost 2 bases and 1 base respectively, with 8 bases between them. Partial CDR3 DNA: TGCAGTGCTAGACGGACTTTCCAAGAGACC. Protein product: CSARRTFQET. From start to end, the CDR3 is CSARRTFQETQYF.

Judged by frequency, this clone is medium-sized. Read sequence stops 3 residues before the CDR3 end, and the germline J gene provides the missing end. The chain carries TRBV7-9 and TRBJ2-3; D not resolved. The germline gives CDR1 SEHNR, CDR2 FQNEAQ (reference sequence). The CDR3 extends over 13 amino acids. The V gene lost 5 bases and the J gene lost 3 bases, with 9 bases spanning the gap. CDR3 residues: CASSLSGTDTQYF. The DNA read from the CDR3 is TGTGCCAGCAGCCTATCCGGGACAGATACG.

Worth noting for this clone: Read sequence stops 3 residues before the CDR3 end, and the germline J gene provides the missing end. The chain links TRBV19 to TRBJ2-5, with TRBD2 matching over 8 bases. After removal of 6 bases from V and 5 bases from J, the junction contained 11 bases not matched to a gene. Per germline, CDR1 LNHDA and CDR2 SQIVND (reference sequence). The CDR3 is 15 amino acids. CDR3 region: CASRGLFGGGETQYF. The sequenced CDR3 bases are TGTGCCAGTAGGGGGCTGTTCGGCGGGGGGGAGACC. Full variable domain (remainder filled in from reference TRBV19 and TRBJ2-5): DGGITQSPKYLFRKEGQNVTLSCEQNLNHDAMYWYRQDPGQGLRLIYYSQIVNDFQKGDIAEGYSVSREKKESFPLTVTSAQKNPTAFYLCASRGLFGGGETQYFGPGTRLLVL.

The CDR3 DNA, read in part, is TGCAGTGCTAATGGAGACAGATCCGAG. Its protein product is CSANGDRSE. The CDR3 in full is CSANGDRSEQYF. The chain carries TRBV20-1 and TRBJ2-7; D possibly corresponds to TRBD1 (5 bases). Sequencing ends 3 residues short of the CDR3 end; the germline J gene provides the rest. The germline V gene has CDR1 DFQATT and CDR2 SNEGSKA (reference sequence). This CDR3 has 12 amino acids. The V end lost 4 bases, the J end lost 6 bases, and 13 bases lay between the germline ends.

A note on this clone: The read ends 3 residues early relative to the CDR3; the germline J gene fills the gap. In the same sample, other DNA sequences code for this CDR3. This chain joins TRBV20-1 and TRBJ1-3; TRBD1 might be the D (5 bases). CDR1 and CDR2 (germline): DFQATT, SNEGSKA (reference sequence). Trimming took 0 bases from V and 4 from J, leaving 10 bases between them. The CDR3 covers 14 residues. The CDR3: CSARDTGPGNTIYF. CDR3 DNA, as far as it was read: TGCAGTGCTAGAGATACAGGCCCCGGAAACACC.

The CDR3 reads CASSQARHQGGEKLFF. The sequenced CDR3 bases are TGTGCCAGCAGCCAAGCCCGGCATCAGGGGGGTGAAAAA. This chain uses TRBV4-2 with TRBJ1-4; TRBD1 aligns across 7 bases. The observed sequence ends 3 residues before the CDR3 terminus, with the missing tail filled in from the germline J gene. There are 16 residues in the CDR3. CDR1 and CDR2 from the germline V gene are LGHNA and YNFKEQ. The V segment lost 1 base and the J segment 7 bases; nucleotides outside the gene matches: 9.

On this clone itself: The read finishes 3 residues shy of the CDR3 end, and the germline J gene is used to complete it. The chain is built from TRBV4-1 and TRBJ2-7, with 10 bases lining up with TRBD1. This CDR3 is built from 16 residues. Germline V CDR1 and CDR2: MGHRA, YSYEKL. V was clipped by 3 bases and J by 2 bases; unmatched bases: 7. The CDR3 sequence is CASSHTFGTGAYEQYF. Partial CDR3 DNA: TGCGCCAGCAGCCACACATTTGGGACAGGGGCCTACGAG.

The part of the CDR3 DNA that was read is TGTGCCAGCAGCTTAAGGACAAGGGCCGAA. Translating gives CASSLRTRAE. The full CDR3 protein is CASSLRTRAEAFF. This sequence joins TRBV7-6 and TRBJ1-1; D may be TRBD1 (5 bases). The read ends 3 residues shy of where the CDR3 ends; the end is completed using the germline J gene. Germline loops: CDR1 SGHVS, CDR2 FNYEAQ. The CDR3 consists of 13 residues.

Of note for this clone: From the germline J gene comes the end of the CDR3, since the read stops 3 residues before it. The chain is built from TRBV7-2 and TRBJ2-7; possibly TRBD1 for D (5 bases). This CDR3 is built from 15 residues. Trimming cost V 0 bases and J 4 bases, with 13 bases left between them. The V gene's germline CDR1 is SGHTA and CDR2 FQGNSA. The CDR3 loop is CASSLAAGNMYEQYF. The DNA read from the CDR3 is TGTGCCAGCAGCTTAGCGGCAGGGAATATGTACGAG.

As for this clone: Sequencing ends 3 residues short of the CDR3 end; the germline J gene provides the rest. The V gene is TRBV12-3 or TRBV12-4, the J gene TRBJ1-5, with 7 bases matching TRBD1. The V segment lost 6 bases and the J segment 6 bases; nucleotides outside the gene matches: 8. CDR3 length: 14 residues. The CDR3 bases that were read are TGTGCCAGCAGGCTAGGACAGGCCGGTCAGCCC. Translating gives CASRLGQAGQP. The CDR3 in full is CASRLGQAGQPQHF.

With respect to this clone: Sequencing ends 3 residues short of the CDR3 end; the germline J gene provides the rest. The J gene is TRBJ1-4, the V gene TRBV20-1, with D possibly matching TRBD1 (6 bases). Germline V lookup: CDR1 DFQATT, CDR2 SNEGSKA (reference sequence). Between the trimmed V and J ends, which lost 4 bases and 4 bases, there was a span of 10 bases. CDR3 size: 13 residues. The CDR3 reads CSATDRDNEKLFF. The sequenced part of the CDR3 DNA is TGCAGTGCTACGGACAGAGATAATGAAAAA.

For this clone: The read ends 3 residues before the CDR3 terminus; that terminus is restored from the germline J gene. V and J are TRBV19 and TRBJ2-3; TRBD2 matches 9 bases. Germline CDR1 LNHDA, CDR2 SQIVND (reference sequence). The CDR3 runs to 14 residues. After removal of 5 bases from V and 4 bases from J, the junction contained 4 bases not matched to a gene. The CDR3 reads CASSGLASSDTQYF. The covered CDR3 bases are TGTGCCAGTAGTGGACTAGCGTCGTCAGATACG.

About this clone: The read terminates 3 residues before the CDR3 end, so the remaining end is supplied by the germline J gene. V gene TRBV5-5 combines with J gene TRBJ1-1; D might be TRBD1 (6 bases). Trimming cost V 6 bases and J 3 bases, with 15 bases left between them. The CDR3 consists of 14 residues. Germline CDR1 SGHKS, CDR2 YYEKEE (reference sequence). The DNA read from the CDR3 is TGTGCCAGCATGGTGGGGGGGCGTTACACTGAA. This translates into CASMVGGRYTE. Given in full, the CDR3 is CASMVGGRYTEAFF.

As to this clone: Read data end 3 residues before the CDR3 end; the end is taken from the germline J gene. This chain joins TRBV11-2 and TRBJ2-5, with TRBD2 matching 7 bases. The junction had 7 bases not matched to a gene; V was cut back by 5 bases and J by 4 bases. Per germline, CDR1 SGHAT and CDR2 FQNNGV. The length of the CDR3 is 14 residues. CDR3 sequence reads: CASSPGLAGETQYF. Partial CDR3 DNA: TGTGCCAGCAGCCCCGGGTTAGCGGGAGAGACC.

Worth noting for this clone: The read stops 3 residues short of the end of the CDR3; the missing end is completed from the germline J gene. This sequence joins TRBV10-3 and TRBJ1-3, with 8 bases fitting TRBD1. The CDR3 has 14 residues. Germline CDR1 and CDR2: ENHRY and SYGVKD. The junction had 1 base not matched to a gene; V was cut back by 6 bases and J by 0 bases. CDR3 bases read: TGTGCCATCAGAGGACAGGGCTCTGGAAACACC. It encodes CAIRGQGSGNT. The entire CDR3 protein reads CAIRGQGSGNTIYF.